Listed below are T cell receptor beta chains from one sample, sequenced in a study of T cells in tumors after PD-1 blockade. Repertoires were generated with immunoSEQ multiplex PCR, while TCRdb's copy carries only in-frame clones and drops some. The sample includes about 33,000 clones, over 75% of them seen just once. The sample here was PBMCs, taken before anti-PD-1 treatment. The source is a human donor with basal cell carcinoma. Both conserved end residues are part of each CDR3. D genes are given only for firm matches. Not every row has a clone size; where given, it reads once, few, many or a size class.

J gene | V gene | clone size | D gene | CDR3 protein | CDR3 DNA
TRBJ2-3 | TRBV6-5 | once | NA | CASNYNTDTQYF | TGTGCCAGCAACTACAACACAGATACGCAGTATTTT
TRBJ2-7 | TRBV28 | NA | NA | CASSQIQGGAYEQYF | TGTGCCAGCAGTCAAATACAGGGGGGGGCCTACGAGCAGTACTTC
TRBJ2-7 | TRBV5-4 | NA | TRBD2 | CASSPHAGTSPHEQYF | TGTGCCAGCAGCCCACACGCCGGGACTAGCCCCCACGAGCAGTACTTC
TRBJ1-1 | TRBV4-2 | NA | TRBD1 | CASSQLTGVNTEAFF | TGTGCCAGCAGCCAGCTAACAGGGGTGAACACTGAAGCTTTCTTT
TRBJ2-3 | TRBV7-2 | few | TRBD2 | CASSSVPGTSAPDTQYF | TGTGCCAGCAGCTCCGTCCCCGGGACTAGCGCCCCAGATACGCAGTATTTT
TRBJ1-4 | TRBV6-5 | NA | NA | CASSYRKTKANEKLFF | TGTGCCAGCAGTTACAGGAAGACGAAAGCTAATGAAAAACTGTTTTTT
TRBJ2-6 | TRBV9 | NA | NA | CASSVVPGGANVLTF | TGTGCCAGCAGCGTAGTTCCCGGTGGGGCCAACGTCCTGACTTTC
TRBJ1-1 | TRBV7-2 | NA | NA | CASSSYPENTEAFF | TGTGCCAGCAGCTCATACCCCGAGAACACTGAAGCTTTCTTT
TRBJ1-2 | TRBV29-1 | NA | NA | CSVEVGGYGYTF | TGCAGCGTTGAAGTGGGCGGGTATGGCTACACCTTC
TRBJ2-5 | TRBV7-3 | NA | NA | CASSLPGGGDQETQYF | TGTGCCAGCAGCTTACCTGGAGGGGGGGACCAAGAGACCCAGTACTTC
TRBJ2-7 | TRBV12-3/TRBV12-4 | NA | NA | CASSPTYSYEQYF | TGTGCCAGCAGCCCCACATATTCCTACGAGCAGTACTTC
TRBJ2-1 | TRBV19 | NA | TRBD2 | CASSSIGLAGGVEQFF | TGTGCCAGTAGTTCCATCGGTTTAGCGGGAGGTGTTGAGCAGTTCTTC
TRBJ2-7 | TRBV5-6 | few | NA | CASSFLYSPLYEQYF | TGTGCCAGCAGCTTCTTGTATTCACCTCTCTACGAGCAGTACTTC
TRBJ2-7 | TRBV9 | NA | TRBD1 | CASSLGQGGVYEQYF | TGTGCCAGCAGCCTCGGACAGGGTGGGGTCTACGAGCAGTACTTC
TRBJ2-3 | TRBV6-1 | NA | TRBD1 | CASSDPGGASDTQYF | TGTGCCAGCAGTGACCCAGGGGGCGCATCAGATACGCAGTATTTT
TRBJ2-3 | TRBV6-2/TRBV6-3 | NA | NA | CASSYLAEETQYF | TGTGCCAGCAGTTACCTGGCCGAGGAGACGCAGTATTTT
TRBJ2-1 | TRBV2 | NA | TRBD2 | CASRPTSGGTYNEQFF | TGTGCCAGCAGACCCACTAGCGGGGGAACCTACAATGAGCAGTTCTTC
TRBJ2-3 | TRBV7-9 | NA | TRBD1 | CASSPMGDRAADTQYF | TGTGCCAGCAGCCCCATGGGGGACAGGGCCGCAGATACGCAGTATTTT
TRBJ2-3 | TRBV30 | NA | NA | CAWSGGGGDTQYF | TGTGCCTGGAGTGGGGGCGGTGGGGATACGCAGTATTTT
TRBJ2-1 | TRBV28 | NA | TRBD2 | CASSSGRFDEQFF | TGTGCCAGCAGTAGCGGGAGATTCGATGAGCAGTTCTTC
TRBJ1-6 | TRBV7-9 | NA | NA | CASSQDRDNSPLHF | TGTGCCAGCAGCCAGGACCGGGATAATTCACCCCTCCACTTT
TRBJ2-3 | TRBV24-1 | NA | NA | CATSDLTENGRDTQYF | TGTGCCACCAGTGATTTGACAGAGAATGGGAGAGATACGCAGTATTTT
TRBJ2-1 | TRBV6-6 | NA | TRBD1 | CASSYQDRVYNEQFF | TGTGCCAGCAGTTATCAGGACAGGGTATACAATGAGCAGTTCTTC
TRBJ1-3 | TRBV4-2 | NA | NA | CASSQEDSEDTIYF | TGTGCCAGCAGCCAAGAGGACAGCGAGGACACCATATATTTT
TRBJ2-2 | TRBV5-1 | NA | NA | CASTPGRGPPLTGELFF | TGCGCCAGCACACCGGGCAGGGGCCCTCCTCTCACCGGGGAGCTGTTTTTT
TRBJ2-7 | TRBV7-2 | NA | NA | CASSPRSGTYYEQYF | TGTGCCAGCAGCCCGCGGAGCGGAACCTACTACGAGCAGTACTTC
TRBJ2-3 | TRBV18 | NA | TRBD2 | CASSPPPTSGHRSRDTQYF | TGTGCCAGCTCACCACCGCCCACTAGCGGGCACCGGTCAAGGGATACGCAGTATTTT
TRBJ2-4 | TRBV5-1 | once | NA | CASSLGGSAKNIQYF | TGCGCCAGCAGCTTGGGGGGATCAGCCAAAAACATTCAGTACTTC
TRBJ1-2 | TRBV5-4 | few | NA | CAAKALDSNYGYTF | TGTGCCGCGAAGGCCTTGGACTCTAACTATGGCTACACCTTC